Included here is one TCR beta chain sequence, with context. The antigen is unknown. The data derive from a study of blood T cells in healthy people across ages. Study-wide findings and caveats: When set beside aged donors, long-lived donors presented more naive CD4+ cells and higher diversity.

It was with a sample-barcoded 5' primer and a J-beta primer mix that a second PCR of roughly 6 to 12 cycles was run. The yield of each sample was at least 2.5 million CDR3-containing paired-end reads. TCRdb passed the 5' RACE reads through MiXCR, listing each CDR3 protein once. Of about 680,000 distinct CDR3 sequences detected, around half appear once; the ten largest clones hold roughly 30%. Around 10 milliliters was the volume of peripheral blood drawn from each donor. The CDR3 runs 14 residues. Germline V gene data show CDR1 as KGHDR and CDR2 as SFDVKD. V was shortened by 5 bases and J by 5 bases, with 14 bases between the two germline ends.

The TCR was taken from a woman aged 60-70 years in good health. This chain joins TRBV24-1 and TRBJ2-5; possibly TRBD1 or TRBD2 for D (7 bases each). Material: blood. CDR3 protein: CATSADREGETQYF. In DNA form, the CDR3 reads TGTGCCACCAGTGCCGACAGGGAGGGGGAGACCCAGTACTTC.